These T cell receptor beta chains were read from a single sample in a study of CD8+CD57+ T cells in acquired aplastic anemia. TCRdb independently ran MiXCR on the reads; one entry per CDR3 protein. Of tens of thousands of distinct CDR3 sequences listed, 70% were seen once; the top ten hold 80% to 90%. The sample was sorted CD4+, CD8+, or CD8+CD57+ T cells (not recorded which) from PBMCs. The receptors were sampled from a human donor with aplastic anemia. Each CDR3 is given with its conserved first and last residue. The D gene is left open where the match is weak. Clone size is stated in some rows and not others, as once, few, many or a class when expanded.

V gene: TRBV4-2
D gene: TRBD2
clone size: -
J gene: TRBJ2-4
CDR3 protein: CASSPGTSNIQYF
CDR3 DNA: TGTGCCAGCAGTCCCGGGACTAGTAACATTCAGTACTTC

V gene: TRBV29-1
D gene: TRBD2
clone size: -
J gene: TRBJ2-1
CDR3 protein: CSVVTASGRIDEQFF
CDR3 DNA: TGCAGCGTCGTAACCGCTAGCGGGAGAATTGATGAGCAGTTCTTC

V gene: TRBV10-3
D gene: -
clone size: -
J gene: TRBJ2-7
CDR3 protein: CAISESDWQGPASYEQYF
CDR3 DNA: TGTGCCATCAGTGAGTCGGATTGGCAGGGGCCCGCTTCCTACGAGCAGTACTTC

V gene: TRBV29-1
D gene: TRBD1
clone size: -
J gene: TRBJ2-7
CDR3 protein: CSVELDRGVNYEQYF
CDR3 DNA: TGCAGCGTTGAATTGGACAGGGGTGTGAATTACGAGCAGTACTTC

V gene: TRBV19
D gene: -
clone size: -
J gene: TRBJ2-1
CDR3 protein: CASSIAENEQFF
CDR3 DNA: TGTGCCAGTAGTATTGCTGAAAATGAGCAGTTCTTC

V gene: TRBV29-1
D gene: -
clone size: -
J gene: TRBJ1-5
CDR3 protein: CSVGWSNQPQHF
CDR3 DNA: TGCAGCGTTGGGTGGAGCAATCAGCCCCAGCATTTT

V gene: TRBV20-1
D gene: TRBD2
clone size: -
J gene: TRBJ2-1
CDR3 protein: CSARDPSGSSYEQFF
CDR3 DNA: TGCAGTGCTAGAGATCCCAGCGGGAGTAGTTATGAGCAGTTCTTC

V gene: TRBV19
D gene: TRBD1
clone size: -
J gene: TRBJ2-7
CDR3 protein: CASSVTGQGAREQYF
CDR3 DNA: TGTGCCAGTAGTGTGACGGGACAGGGGGCGAGGGAGCAGTACTTC

V gene: TRBV11-2
D gene: -
clone size: few
J gene: TRBJ2-7
CDR3 protein: CASSQRGHEQYF
CDR3 DNA: TGTGCCAGCAGTCAACGGGGCCACGAGCAGTACTTC

V gene: TRBV29-1
D gene: TRBD1
clone size: once
J gene: TRBJ2-1
CDR3 protein: CSGTGQRKDEQFF
CDR3 DNA: TGCAGCGGAACGGGACAGAGGAAGGATGAGCAGTTCTTC

V gene: TRBV7-8
D gene: -
clone size: -
J gene: TRBJ2-2
CDR3 protein: CANSFETNTGELFF
CDR3 DNA: TGTGCCAACAGCTTTGAAACGAACACCGGGGAGCTGTTTTTT

V gene: TRBV24-1
D gene: TRBD1
clone size: -
J gene: TRBJ2-2
CDR3 protein: CATSDKRPGQGYAGELFF
CDR3 DNA: TGTGCCACCAGTGACAAAAGACCAGGACAGGGGTATGCCGGGGAGCTGTTTTTT

V gene: TRBV2
D gene: -
clone size: -
J gene: TRBJ1-1
CDR3 protein: CASSIQPNTEAFF
CDR3 DNA: TGTGCCAGCTCTATCCAGCCGAACACTGAAGCTTTCTTT

V gene: TRBV6-2/TRBV6-3
D gene: TRBD1
clone size: many
J gene: TRBJ1-1
CDR3 protein: CASRWGQGNTEAFF
CDR3 DNA: TGTGCCAGCAGGTGGGGACAGGGGAACACTGAAGCTTTCTTT

V gene: TRBV19
D gene: -
clone size: -
J gene: TRBJ1-5
CDR3 protein: CASSTSGPTFNQPQHF
CDR3 DNA: TGTGCCAGTAGTACCTCGGGACCGACCTTCAATCAGCCCCAGCATTTT

V gene: TRBV15
D gene: -
clone size: few
J gene: TRBJ2-3
CDR3 protein: CATSAHRVWTDTQYF
CDR3 DNA: TGTGCCACCAGCGCTCACAGGGTGTGGACAGATACGCAGTATTTT

V gene: TRBV4-3
D gene: -
clone size: -
J gene: TRBJ2-7
CDR3 protein: CASSQGDGDTEKQYF
CDR3 DNA: TGCGCCAGCAGCCAAGGGGACGGGGATACTGAGAAGCAGTACTTC

V gene: TRBV7-3
D gene: -
clone size: many
J gene: TRBJ2-1
CDR3 protein: CASSAVGLNEQFF
CDR3 DNA: TGTGCCAGCAGCGCAGTCGGCCTTAATGAGCAGTTCTTC

V gene: TRBV3-1
D gene: TRBD2
clone size: -
J gene: TRBJ2-2
CDR3 protein: CASSQVVAGGSNTGELFF
CDR3 DNA: TGTGCCAGCAGCCAAGTTGTAGCGGGGGGGTCGAACACCGGGGAGCTGTTTTTT

V gene: TRBV7-2
D gene: TRBD2
clone size: -
J gene: TRBJ2-5
CDR3 protein: CASSLGSGLAPKAQYF
CDR3 DNA: TGTGCCAGCAGCTTAGGTTCGGGACTAGCCCCCAAGGCCCAGTACTTC

V gene: TRBV19
D gene: TRBD2
clone size: -
J gene: TRBJ2-7
CDR3 protein: CASSLAGRTYEQYF
CDR3 DNA: TGTGCCAGTAGCCTAGCGGGGAGAACCTACGAGCAGTACTTC

V gene: TRBV11-2
D gene: TRBD2
clone size: -
J gene: TRBJ2-2
CDR3 protein: CASSLDPASGMGGELFF
CDR3 DNA: TGTGCCAGCAGCTTAGATCCCGCTAGCGGGATGGGCGGGGAGCTGTTTTTT

V gene: TRBV25-1
D gene: TRBD2
clone size: -
J gene: TRBJ2-5
CDR3 protein: CASSDGGWTTISEETQYF
CDR3 DNA: TGTGCCAGCAGTGACGGGGGGTGGACTACGATTTCCGAAGAGACCCAGTACTTC

V gene: TRBV9
D gene: -
clone size: -
J gene: TRBJ1-2
CDR3 protein: CASSVGGQNGYTF
CDR3 DNA: TGTGCCAGCAGCGTAGGCGGCCAGAATGGCTACACCTTC

V gene: TRBV15
D gene: TRBD1
clone size: -
J gene: TRBJ1-4
CDR3 protein: CATSRGSGGAGEKLFF
CDR3 DNA: TGTGCCACCAGCAGAGGATCAGGGGGCGCAGGGGAAAAACTGTTTTTT

V gene: TRBV20-1
D gene: TRBD2
clone size: -
J gene: TRBJ2-1
CDR3 protein: CSARERTSGGDYDEQFF
CDR3 DNA: TGCAGTGCTAGAGAGAGGACTAGCGGGGGGGATTACGATGAGCAGTTCTTC

V gene: TRBV6-1
D gene: -
clone size: -
J gene: TRBJ1-5
CDR3 protein: CASQHPGSNQPQHF
CDR3 DNA: TGTGCCAGTCAACATCCAGGCAGCAATCAGCCCCAGCATTTT

V gene: TRBV29-1
D gene: -
clone size: -
J gene: TRBJ2-2
CDR3 protein: CSALGVNTGELFF
CDR3 DNA: TGCAGCGCCCTAGGGGTGAACACCGGGGAGCTGTTTTTT

V gene: TRBV10-3
D gene: -
clone size: few
J gene: TRBJ1-6
CDR3 protein: CAISGDRYNSPLHF
CDR3 DNA: TGTGCCATCAGTGGTGACAGGTATAATTCACCCCTCCACTTT

V gene: TRBV20-1
D gene: TRBD2
clone size: -
J gene: TRBJ2-1
CDR3 protein: CSAAMTSGHNEQFF
CDR3 DNA: TGCAGTGCTGCGATGACTAGCGGCCACAATGAGCAGTTCTTC

V gene: TRBV2
D gene: TRBD2
clone size: few
J gene: TRBJ2-3
CDR3 protein: CASSGGTSGRGTDTQYF
CDR3 DNA: TGTGCCAGCAGTGGTGGGACTAGCGGGAGGGGCACAGATACGCAGTATTTT

V gene: TRBV7-3
D gene: -
clone size: -
J gene: TRBJ2-3
CDR3 protein: CASSFGQTNSDTQYF
CDR3 DNA: TGTGCCAGCAGCTTCGGCCAGACCAATTCAGATACGCAGTATTTT

V gene: TRBV13
D gene: TRBD2
clone size: -
J gene: TRBJ2-7
CDR3 protein: CASRPGLGAYEQYF
CDR3 DNA: TGTGCCAGCAGACCGGGACTAGGGGCCTACGAGCAGTACTTC

V gene: TRBV7-9
D gene: -
clone size: many
J gene: TRBJ2-1
CDR3 protein: CASSSIDEQFF
CDR3 DNA: TGTGCCAGCAGTTCCATTGATGAGCAGTTCTTC

V gene: TRBV9
D gene: -
clone size: -
J gene: TRBJ1-3
CDR3 protein: CASSVGQEETIYF
CDR3 DNA: TGTGCCAGCAGCGTTGGCCAGGAAGAGACCATATATTTT

V gene: TRBV20-1
D gene: -
clone size: -
J gene: TRBJ1-1
CDR3 protein: CSARHPVNTEAFF
CDR3 DNA: TGCAGTGCTAGACACCCGGTGAACACTGAAGCTTTCTTT

V gene: TRBV29-1
D gene: TRBD2
clone size: -
J gene: TRBJ2-2
CDR3 protein: CSVRGGTTNTGELFF
CDR3 DNA: TGCAGCGTTCGGGGTGGGACTACGAACACCGGGGAGCTGTTTTTT

V gene: TRBV4-3
D gene: -
clone size: -
J gene: TRBJ2-6
CDR3 protein: CASSQQSSGANVLTF
CDR3 DNA: TGCGCCAGCAGCCAACAGAGCTCTGGGGCCAACGTCCTGACTTTC

V gene: TRBV24-1
D gene: TRBD1
clone size: few
J gene: TRBJ2-7
CDR3 protein: CATSDYRGEQYF
CDR3 DNA: TGTGCCACCAGTGACTACAGGGGCGAGCAGTACTTC

V gene: TRBV10-3
D gene: -
clone size: -
J gene: TRBJ2-6
CDR3 protein: CAISVASSGANVLTF
CDR3 DNA: TGTGCCATCAGTGTTGCGAGCTCTGGGGCCAACGTCCTGACTTTC

V gene: TRBV24-1
D gene: -
clone size: -
J gene: TRBJ1-2
CDR3 protein: CATSDAGRNYGYTF
CDR3 DNA: TGTGCCACCAGTGATGCGGGACGGAACTATGGCTACACCTTC